A single sample is the source of the 32 T cell receptor beta chains below, sequenced in a study of blood T cells in healthy people across ages. A second PCR, run for roughly 7 to 12 cycles, used a sample-barcoded 5' primer plus a J-beta primer mix. TCRdb fed the 5' RACE reads into MiXCR, producing one record per CDR3 protein. This sample yields about 1.8 million distinct CDR3 sequences, of which about 50% are seen a single time; approximately 2.1% belongs to the top ten. Sequenced sample: blood. These TCRs come from a woman in her forties in good health.

This clonotype was observed a single time. This sequence joins TRBV27 and TRBJ1-5; D is possibly TRBD1 (5 bases). There are 16 residues in the CDR3. Trimming removed 0 bases from V and 2 bases from J, with 11 bases in between. Germline values: CDR1 MNHEY, CDR2 SMNVEV (reference sequence). The CDR3 region is CASSLSWDVGNQPQHF. The DNA of the CDR3 is TGTGCCAGCAGTTTATCCTGGGACGTCGGCAATCAGCCCCAGCATTTT.

This chain connects TRBV7-9 to TRBJ1-2, with D unclear. This CDR3 spans 14 amino acids. The germline V and J ends were trimmed by 5 bases and 8 bases, with 18 bases remaining between them. In germline, CDR1 is SEHNR, CDR2 FQNEAQ (reference sequence). The CDR3 DNA sequence: TGTGCCAGCAGCCCCCTCTGGGTGGAGGCGGGCTACACCTTC. As protein: CASSPLWVEAGYTF.

Only one count was recorded for this clonotype. The junction shows a germline mismatch at one end, possibly a read error. V gene TRBV11-2 combines with J gene TRBJ1-1; D might be TRBD1 (6 bases). From germline, CDR1 is SGHAT and CDR2 FQNNGV. The CDR3 consists of 18 residues. The DNA for the CDR3 is TGTGCCAGCAACTTAGTCTTCGGCAGGGGACCTTTGAACACTGAAGCTTTCTTT. It specifies CASNLVFGRGPLNTEAFF.

This sequence joins TRBV6-2 or TRBV6-3 and TRBJ1-1, with D unresolved. CDR1 MNHEY and CDR2 SVGEGT come from the germline V gene. V was pared by 2 bases and J by 0 bases, with 7 bases between. This CDR3 is built from 14 residues. CDR3 in DNA: TGTGCCAGCAGTTACGGCGGGCTGAACACTGAAGCTTTCTTT. It specifies CASSYGGLNTEAFF.

The chain links TRBV11-2 to TRBJ2-4; TRBD2 matches at 8 bases. Germline loops: CDR1 SGHAT, CDR2 FQNNGV. The CDR3 consists of 17 residues. Trimming cost V 1 base and J 2 bases; bases outside gene matches: 7. CDR3 in amino acids: CASSLVGGAYTKNIQYF. DNA of the CDR3: TGTGCCAGCAGCTTAGTCGGGGGGGCCTATACCAAAAACATTCAGTACTTC. The full variable domain, its missing parts supplied by reference TRBV11-2 and TRBJ2-4, is EAGVAQSPRYKIIEKRQSVAFWCNPISGHATLYWYQQILGQGPKLLIQFQNNGVVDDSQLPKDRFSAERLKGVDSTLKIQPAKLEDSAVYLCASSLVGGAYTKNIQYFGAGTRLSVL.

CDR3 nucleotides: TGCAGTGCCCCCCCGAAGGGGACGAAAGAGACCCAGTACTTC. The encoded protein is CSAPPKGTKETQYF. The chain recombines TRBV20-1 with TRBJ2-5, with D tentatively TRBD1 or TRBD2 (5 bases each). This CDR3 has 14 residues. The V end was cut by 6 bases, the J end by 3 bases, with 17 bases between. CDR1 is DFQATT, CDR2 SNEGSKA, per germline (reference sequence).

This clonotype was counted between two and nine times. The chain couples TRBV4-3 to TRBJ1-2; TRBD1 is a possible D gene (6 bases). The CDR3 has 16 residues. Deletions cut 0 bases from V and 7 bases from J, with 18 bases between. Germline CDR1 LGHNA, CDR2 YSLEER. The CDR3 coding sequence is TGCGCCAGCAGCCAAGAGGGTCGGCAGGGGAGGTTTGGCTACACCTTC. This sequence encodes CASSQEGRQGRFGYTF.

The rearrangement uses TRBV20-1 and TRBJ2-7; D unclear. The V end was cut by 6 bases, the J end by 1 base, with 16 bases between. Germline V gene lookup returns CDR1 DFQATT and CDR2 SNEGSKA (reference sequence). This CDR3 spans 14 amino acids. CDR3: CSAGSLADSYEQYF. The DNA of the CDR3 is TGCAGTGCGGGGTCTCTGGCGGATTCCTACGAGCAGTACTTC.

V usage is TRBV2 and J usage is TRBJ2-5; possible D gene TRBD2, 6 bases. V shed 7 bases and J shed 5 bases, with 20 bases lying between them. The CDR3 sequence is 15 residues long. Germline CDR1 SNHLY, CDR2 FYNNEI. CDR3 sequence reads: CASNRGGLGLETQYF. CDR3 nucleotides: TGTGCCAGCAATCGGGGAGGATTGGGACTGGAGACCCAGTACTTC.

This chain links TRBV4-3 with TRBJ2-7, with D perhaps being TRBD1 or TRBD2 (6 bases each). V was clipped by 0 bases and J by 2 bases, with 17 bases between them. Germline V gene sequence: CDR1 LGHNA, CDR2 YSLEER. The CDR3 loop spans 17 amino acids. The CDR3 sequence: CASSQEDGGFNAYEQYF. The CDR3 coding sequence is TGCGCCAGCAGCCAAGAAGACGGGGGCTTTAACGCCTACGAGCAGTACTTC.

The chain employs TRBV7-2 and TRBJ2-3; 14 positions agree with TRBD2. CDR1 and CDR2 (germline): SGHTA, FQGNSA. The CDR3 length is 16 residues. J gave up 6 bases and V 4 bases, and 6 bases lay outside the gene matches. The CDR3 spells CASSWTSGGNVDTQYF. The CDR3 region has the DNA TGTGCCAGCAGCTGGACTAGCGGGGGGAACGTGGATACGCAGTATTTT.

The V gene is TRBV29-1, the J gene TRBJ2-5, with no clear D. The V end lost 4 bases, the J end lost 5 bases, and 8 bases lay between the germline ends. The CDR3 length is 11 residues. Germline V gene data show CDR1 as SQVTM and CDR2 as ANQGSEA. The CDR3 DNA follows: TGCAGCGTTGCACACGGGGAGACCCAGTACTTC. This sequence encodes CSVAHGETQYF.

In its sample, this clonotype was seen many times. This rearrangement joins TRBV4-3 to TRBJ2-3; possibly TRBD1 for D (5 bases). Germline-derived CDR1 and CDR2 are LGHNA and YSLEER. The CDR3 runs to 13 residues. V was trimmed by 4 bases and J by 2 bases, leaving 7 bases between them. CDR3 sequence (DNA): TGCGCCAGCAGCCCGACAGTCACAGATACGCAGTATTTT. Protein: CASSPTVTDTQYF.

This chain uses TRBV3-1 with TRBJ2-7; 8 positions agree with TRBD2. V was clipped by 8 bases and J by 3 bases; unmatched bases: 6. Looked up from germline, CDR1 is LGHDT and CDR2 is YNNKEL (reference sequence). This CDR3 is built from 13 residues. The CDR3 reads CASRREGHYEQYF. The DNA of the CDR3 is TGTGCCAGCCGTCGGGAGGGTCACTACGAGCAGTACTTC.

This clonotype was found a few times. This chain uses TRBV24-1 with TRBJ2-1; 8 bases are a match to TRBD1. Germline lookup yields CDR1 KGHDR and CDR2 SFDVKD. The CDR3 is 15 amino acids. J lost 7 bases, V lost 4 bases, and 8 bases had no gene match. The CDR3 region has the DNA TGTGCCACCAGTGAACGGCAGGGGGCTGCTAATGAGCAGTTCTTC. Its protein is CATSERQGAANEQFF.

The V and J genes are TRBV28 and TRBJ2-7; D gene uncertain. The J call could be wrong; TRBJ2-5 is a better fit for the DNA end. The CDR3 is 16 amino acids. CDR1 and CDR2 (germline): MDHEN, SYDVKM. CDR3 in DNA: TGTGCCAGCAGTTTTAGTCCTAGGAACCTCGGGGAGACCCAGTACTTC. The encoded protein is CASSFSPRNLGETQYF.

The J gene is TRBJ1-6, the V gene TRBV28; D ambiguous. Trimming took 8 bases from V and 14 from J, leaving 16 bases between them. The CDR3 consists of 12 residues. CDR1 MDHEN and CDR2 SYDVKM come from the germline V gene. CDR3 sequence: CASQPNRGTLHF. The CDR3 DNA reads TGTGCCAGCCAGCCAAACAGAGGTACCCTCCACTTT.

The rearrangement uses TRBV7-2 and TRBJ1-2; the D is unclear. The germline V gene has CDR1 SGHTA and CDR2 FQGNSA. Trimming cost V 1 base and J 4 bases, with 10 bases left between them. The CDR3 has 14 residues. The CDR3 region is CASSLEEVTYGYTF. CDR3 bases: TGTGCCAGCAGCTTAGAAGAGGTTACCTATGGCTACACCTTC. The full variable domain, its missing parts supplied by reference TRBV7-2 and TRBJ1-2, is GAGVSQSPSNKVTEKGKDVELRCDPISGHTALYWYRQSLGQGLEFLIYFQGNSAPDKSGLPSDRFSAERTGGSVSTLTIQRTQQEDSAVYLCASSLEEVTYGYTFGSGTRLTVV.

The chain combines TRBV6-5 with TRBJ1-6; tentative D call: TRBD1 (6 bases). The CDR3 spans 15 residues. CDR1 is MNHEY and CDR2 is SVGAGI in the germline V gene. The V gene lost 0 bases and the J gene lost 10 bases, with 13 bases spanning the gap. The CDR3 here is CASSYSQGQGSPLHF. CDR3 coding DNA: TGTGCCAGCAGTTACTCACAGGGCCAAGGATCACCCCTCCACTTT.

Written as DNA, the CDR3 is TGTGCCAGCAGACAACCTGGGACTCCCGAGAGGGAGCAGTACTTC. Residues: CASRQPGTPEREQYF. The chain combines TRBV6-2 or TRBV6-3 with TRBJ2-7, with D possibly TRBD2 on 6 matching bases. The ends were cut back, 6 bases at V and 7 bases at J, with 22 bases in the middle. The CDR3 contains 15 residues. Germline values: CDR1 MNHEY, CDR2 SVGEGT.

Notes on this clonotype: This may stem from a read error, because a much larger clone lies one nucleotide away. The rearrangement links TRBV20-1 to TRBJ2-1; perhaps TRBD1 as D (6 bases). The J call is doubtful: the DNA matches TRBJ2-7 better. The germline V gene encodes CDR1 DFQATT and CDR2 SNEGSKA (reference sequence). This CDR3 has 14 amino acids. The DNA of the CDR3 is TGCAGTGCTCAAACAGGGATTTCCTACAATGAGCAGTACTTC. It encodes CSAQTGISYNEQYF.

The V gene is TRBV2, the J gene TRBJ2-4; D remains unclear. The CDR3 is made up of 12 amino acids. V gave up 8 bases and J gave up 13 bases, with 18 bases separating them. The germline CDR1 and CDR2 sequences are SNHLY and FYNNEI. The CDR3 DNA reads as TGTGCCAGCGATACATCCTCCTACGGGCAGTACTTC. Its translation is CASDTSSYGQYF.

The rearrangement links TRBV2 to TRBJ2-1; D is unclear. V was shortened by 6 bases and J by 5 bases, with 17 bases between the two germline ends. The germline V gene encodes CDR1 SNHLY and CDR2 FYNNEI. CDR3 length equals 15 residues. The CDR3 DNA reads as TGTGCCAGCAGCGCCGACGGTCGTGTCAACAATGAGCAGTTCTTC. Translation gives CASSADGRVNNEQFF.

The chain couples TRBV12-3 or TRBV12-4 to TRBJ1-5; D might be TRBD1 (6 bases). The CDR3 is made up of 15 amino acids. V was pared by 4 bases and J by 2 bases, with 12 bases between. CDR3 sequence reads: CASSSRTVRNQPQHF. In DNA, the CDR3 is TGTGCCAGCAGTTCCCGGACAGTACGCAATCAGCCCCAGCATTTT.

The chain joins TRBV4-2 to TRBJ2-3, with D uncertain. Germline lookup yields CDR1 LGHNA and CDR2 YNFKEQ. V lost 2 bases and J 2 bases, leaving 14 bases between the germline ends. The CDR3 contains 16 residues. This chain's CDR3 is CASSQLLNSLTDTQYF. DNA for the CDR3: TGTGCCAGCAGCCAACTACTAAACTCCCTCACAGATACGCAGTATTTT.

This clonotype was observed once. The chain combines TRBV7-9 with TRBJ2-1; 15 bases are shared with TRBD2. V shed 4 bases, J shed 2 bases, and the junction held 3 bases outside the gene matches. Germline-derived CDR1 and CDR2 are SEHNR and FQNEAQ (reference sequence). The CDR3 spans 17 residues. The CDR3 region is CASSSRTSGGAYNEQFF. CDR3 nucleotide sequence: TGTGCCAGCAGCTCCCGGACTAGCGGGGGGGCCTACAATGAGCAGTTCTTC.

The genes are TRBV20-1 and TRBJ2-1, with D possibly being TRBD2 (6 bases). The CDR3 spans 15 residues. V lost 3 bases and J lost 0, with 12 bases in between. CDR1 and CDR2 (germline): DFQATT, SNEGSKA (reference sequence). CDR3 amino acids: CSASGDSGSYNEQFF. Written as DNA, the CDR3 is TGCAGTGCTAGTGGGGACTCGGGCTCCTACAATGAGCAGTTCTTC.

V gene TRBV25-1 combines with J gene TRBJ2-7, with no clear D. The end of the DNA aligns better with TRBJ2-5, so the J call may be wrong. The CDR3 is 12 amino acids. CDR1 is MGHDK, CDR2 SYGVNS, per germline. CDR3 loop: CASRETDPTQYF. In DNA form, the CDR3 reads TGTGCCAGCAGAGAGACGGACCCGACCCAGTACTTC.

V is TRBV6-5 and J is TRBJ2-3; D remains unclear. This CDR3 has 15 residues. Germline CDR1 MNHEY, CDR2 SVGAGI. V was trimmed by 2 bases and J by 0 bases, leaving 9 bases between them. The CDR3 sequence is CASSYDFPSTDTQYF. CDR3 in DNA: TGTGCCAGCAGTTACGACTTCCCTAGCACAGATACGCAGTATTTT.

This chain uses TRBV7-9 with TRBJ1-4, with D possibly matching TRBD1 (6 bases). Germline lookup yields CDR1 SEHNR and CDR2 FQNEAQ (reference sequence). V lost 0 bases, J lost 8 bases, and 16 bases lay in between. CDR3 length equals 16 residues. The CDR3: CASSLAVGRGEEKLFF. The CDR3 nucleotides are TGTGCCAGCAGCTTAGCGGTCGGCAGGGGCGAGGAAAAACTGTTTTTT.

V is TRBV4-3 and J is TRBJ2-7; D is possibly TRBD1 or TRBD2 (5 bases each). CDR1 and CDR2 from the germline V gene are LGHNA and YSLEER. The length of the CDR3 is 14 residues. Trimming stripped 0 bases from V and 4 bases from J, with 10 bases between. The CDR3 reads CASSQEAGGYEQYF. The CDR3, as DNA: TGCGCCAGCAGCCAAGAAGCTGGGGGTTACGAGCAGTACTTC.

The rearrangement links TRBV20-1 to TRBJ2-7, with 13 bases lining up with TRBD2. Matching the DNA end better, TRBJ2-5 makes the J call doubtful. CDR3 length: 16 residues. The V gene's germline CDR1 is DFQATT and CDR2 SNEGSKA (reference sequence). CDR3 sequence: CSASRSGLAGTGTQYF. In DNA form, the CDR3 reads TGCAGTGCTAGCCGCTCGGGACTAGCGGGGACGGGGACCCAGTACTTC.